These T cell receptor beta chains were read from a single sample in a study of T cell responses to AZD1222 COVID-19 vaccine. Sequenced by immunoSEQ multiplex PCR; TCRdb stores in-frame clones only, minus some. The data show roughly 100,000 clones, 88% seen once. The sequencing here drew on peripheral blood, taken on day 0 of AZD1222 vaccination. The receptor source for this set is an adult in good health. Each CDR3 is given with its conserved first and last residue. Each record gives: CDR3 protein, CDR3 DNA, V gene, J gene, D gene, clone size. A D gene is named only where the DNA matches it firmly. Clone sizes are given selectively: once, few, many, or a class where the clone is expanded.

CDR3 protein: CASNFGLINTEAFF
CDR3 DNA: TGTGCCAGCAATTTTGGACTGATTAACACTGAAGCTTTCTTT
V gene: TRBV6-5
J gene: TRBJ1-1
D gene: -
clone size: -

CDR3 protein: CASSSDRDGYTF
CDR3 DNA: TGTGCCAGCAGCTCGGACAGGGATGGCTACACCTTC
V gene: TRBV7-9
J gene: TRBJ1-2
D gene: TRBD1
clone size: -

CDR3 protein: CASSQVVRALSNQPQHF
CDR3 DNA: TGCGCCAGCAGCCAAGTAGTTAGGGCACTAAGCAATCAGCCCCAGCATTTT
V gene: TRBV4-1
J gene: TRBJ1-5
D gene: -
clone size: -

CDR3 protein: CAWSAGAGANVLTF
CDR3 DNA: TGTGCCTGGAGCGCAGGGGCTGGGGCCAACGTCCTGACTTTC
V gene: TRBV30
J gene: TRBJ2-6
D gene: -
clone size: -

CDR3 protein: CAISAAGYGYTF
CDR3 DNA: TGTGCCATCAGTGCCGCTGGGTATGGCTACACCTTC
V gene: TRBV10-3
J gene: TRBJ1-2
D gene: -
clone size: -

CDR3 protein: CASSSGPRNQLFF
CDR3 DNA: TGTGCCAGCAGCTCGGGCCCTCGAAACCAACTGTTTTTT
V gene: TRBV5-4
J gene: TRBJ2-2
D gene: -
clone size: -

CDR3 protein: CASSELTGTSTF
CDR3 DNA: TGCGCCAGCAGTGAGTTAACAGGGACTTCCACCTTC
V gene: TRBV10-2
J gene: TRBJ2-7
D gene: -
clone size: -

CDR3 protein: CASSPTSGRADEQFF
CDR3 DNA: TGTGCCAGCAGCCCCACTAGCGGGAGGGCAGATGAGCAGTTCTTC
V gene: TRBV7-2
J gene: TRBJ2-1
D gene: TRBD2
clone size: -

CDR3 protein: CASSPFPGGYEQYF
CDR3 DNA: TGTGCCAGCAGCCCCTTTCCGGGAGGGTACGAGCAGTACTTC
V gene: TRBV5-4
J gene: TRBJ2-7
D gene: TRBD2
clone size: few

CDR3 protein: CATREGVAGELFF
CDR3 DNA: TGTGCCACGAGGGAGGGCGTCGCCGGGGAGCTGTTTTTT
V gene: TRBV2
J gene: TRBJ2-2
D gene: TRBD2
clone size: -

CDR3 protein: CSVEGGREGYEQYF
CDR3 DNA: TGCAGCGTTGAAGGAGGACGGGAAGGGTACGAGCAGTACTTC
V gene: TRBV29-1
J gene: TRBJ2-7
D gene: -
clone size: -

CDR3 protein: CAISSGQLQPQHF
CDR3 DNA: TGTGCCATCAGCTCGGGACAGCTCCAGCCCCAGCATTTT
V gene: TRBV10-3
J gene: TRBJ1-5
D gene: TRBD1
clone size: -

CDR3 protein: CASSYRVGGDTQYF
CDR3 DNA: TGTGCCAGCAGCTACAGGGTTGGGGGGGATACGCAGTATTTT
V gene: TRBV7-8
J gene: TRBJ2-3
D gene: -
clone size: -

CDR3 protein: CASLLQGTGELFF
CDR3 DNA: TGTGCCAGCTTATTACAGGGGACCGGGGAGCTGTTTTTT
V gene: TRBV18
J gene: TRBJ2-2
D gene: TRBD1
clone size: -

CDR3 protein: CASSSGGEQYF
CDR3 DNA: TGTGCCAGCAGCTCGGGCGGGGAGCAGTACTTC
V gene: TRBV5-6
J gene: TRBJ2-7
D gene: -
clone size: -

CDR3 protein: CASRFRDRATGELFF
CDR3 DNA: TGTGCCAGCAGATTCCGGGACAGGGCTACCGGGGAGCTGTTTTTT
V gene: TRBV19
J gene: TRBJ2-2
D gene: TRBD1
clone size: few

CDR3 protein: CASSLQAGNTGELFF
CDR3 DNA: TGCGCCAGCAGCCTCCAGGCGGGGAACACCGGGGAGCTGTTTTTT
V gene: TRBV5-1
J gene: TRBJ2-2
D gene: -
clone size: -

CDR3 protein: CASSQDQGGVETQYF
CDR3 DNA: TGTGCCAGCAGCCAAGATCAGGGTGGAGTAGAGACCCAGTACTTC
V gene: TRBV4-2
J gene: TRBJ2-5
D gene: -
clone size: once

CDR3 protein: CASRKQGFGSPLHF
CDR3 DNA: TGTGCCAGCAGGAAACAGGGGTTCGGATCACCCCTCCACTTT
V gene: TRBV2
J gene: TRBJ1-6
D gene: TRBD1
clone size: few

CDR3 protein: CASSPFSGSREQYF
CDR3 DNA: TGTGCCAGCAGCCCCTTTAGCGGGAGTCGCGAGCAGTACTTC
V gene: TRBV7-2
J gene: TRBJ2-7
D gene: TRBD2
clone size: -

CDR3 protein: CASSLNPRSSGANVLTF
CDR3 DNA: TGTGCCAGCAGTCTAAACCCGAGGAGCTCTGGGGCCAACGTCCTGACTTTC
V gene: TRBV27
J gene: TRBJ2-6
D gene: -
clone size: -

CDR3 protein: CASKTPGSGNTIYF
CDR3 DNA: TGTGCCAGCAAGACACCTGGGAGTGGAAACACCATATATTTT
V gene: TRBV19
J gene: TRBJ1-3
D gene: -
clone size: -

CDR3 protein: CASSLQGTNEKLFF
CDR3 DNA: TGTGCCAGCAGTTTACAGGGGACTAATGAAAAACTGTTTTTT
V gene: TRBV27
J gene: TRBJ1-4
D gene: -
clone size: -

CDR3 protein: CASSGLGTYRADTQYF
CDR3 DNA: TGTGCCAGCAGCGGGCTCGGGACTTATCGCGCAGATACGCAGTATTTT
V gene: TRBV5-5
J gene: TRBJ2-3
D gene: -
clone size: -

CDR3 protein: CASSVGRGRTGELFF
CDR3 DNA: TGTGCCAGCAGCGTAGGTAGGGGTAGAACCGGGGAGCTGTTTTTT
V gene: TRBV9
J gene: TRBJ2-2
D gene: -
clone size: -

CDR3 protein: CASSDWSSGDQETQYF
CDR3 DNA: TGTGCCAGCAGTGATTGGAGTAGCGGGGACCAAGAGACCCAGTACTTC
V gene: TRBV2
J gene: TRBJ2-5
D gene: TRBD2
clone size: -

CDR3 protein: CASSPYGSATGTQYF
CDR3 DNA: TGTGCCAGCAGCCCCTACGGGTCCGCCACTGGGACCCAGTACTTC
V gene: TRBV6-2/TRBV6-3
J gene: TRBJ2-5
D gene: -
clone size: -

CDR3 protein: CASSEDRDTGELFF
CDR3 DNA: TGTGCCAGCAGTGAAGACAGGGACACCGGGGAGCTGTTTTTT
V gene: TRBV25-1
J gene: TRBJ2-2
D gene: TRBD1
clone size: -

CDR3 protein: CASSGQTNTEAFF
CDR3 DNA: TGTGCCAGCAGCGGACAGACGAACACTGAAGCTTTCTTT
V gene: TRBV7-2
J gene: TRBJ1-1
D gene: -
clone size: -

CDR3 protein: CASSQGVGGYQETQYF
CDR3 DNA: TGCGCCAGCAGCCAAGGAGTAGGAGGGTACCAAGAGACCCAGTACTTC
V gene: TRBV4-3
J gene: TRBJ2-5
D gene: -
clone size: -

CDR3 protein: CASSRGGSSYEQYF
CDR3 DNA: TGTGCCAGCAGCCGCGGGGGTAGCTCCTACGAGCAGTACTTC
V gene: TRBV4-2
J gene: TRBJ2-7
D gene: TRBD2
clone size: -

CDR3 protein: CASSYRVYEQYF
CDR3 DNA: TGTGCCAGCAGTTACAGGGTCTACGAGCAGTACTTC
V gene: TRBV12-3/TRBV12-4
J gene: TRBJ2-7
D gene: -
clone size: -

CDR3 protein: CASSSKQGALNYGYTF
CDR3 DNA: TGTGCCAGCAGCTCTAAACAGGGGGCACTTAACTATGGCTACACCTTC
V gene: TRBV5-4
J gene: TRBJ1-2
D gene: TRBD1
clone size: once

CDR3 protein: CAWSGAAPLTDTQYF
CDR3 DNA: TGTGCCTGGAGTGGAGCCGCGCCATTAACAGATACGCAGTATTTT
V gene: TRBV30
J gene: TRBJ2-3
D gene: -
clone size: -

CDR3 protein: CASSPAYSYNEQFF
CDR3 DNA: TGTGCCAGCAGCCCTGCCTACTCCTACAATGAGCAGTTCTTC
V gene: TRBV3-1/TRBV3-2
J gene: TRBJ2-1
D gene: -
clone size: -